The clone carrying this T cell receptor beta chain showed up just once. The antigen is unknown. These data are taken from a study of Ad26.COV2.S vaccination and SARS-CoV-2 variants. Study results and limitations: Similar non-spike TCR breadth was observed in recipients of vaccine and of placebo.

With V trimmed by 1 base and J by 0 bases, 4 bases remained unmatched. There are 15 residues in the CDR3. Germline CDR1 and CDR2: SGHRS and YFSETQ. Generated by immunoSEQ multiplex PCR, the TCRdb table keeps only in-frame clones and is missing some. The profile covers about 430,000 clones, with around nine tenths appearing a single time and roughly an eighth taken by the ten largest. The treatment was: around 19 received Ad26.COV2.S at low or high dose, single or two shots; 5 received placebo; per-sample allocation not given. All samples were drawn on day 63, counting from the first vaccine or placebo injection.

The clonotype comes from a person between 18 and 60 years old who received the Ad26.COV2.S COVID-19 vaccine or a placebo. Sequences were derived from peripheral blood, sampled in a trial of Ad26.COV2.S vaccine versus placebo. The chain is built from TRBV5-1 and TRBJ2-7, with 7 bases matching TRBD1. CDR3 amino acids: CASSLTGTASYEQYF. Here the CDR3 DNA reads TGCGCCAGCAGCTTGACCGGGACAGCCTCCTACGAGCAGTACTTC.